A selection of T cell receptor beta chains follows, all from one sample in a study of T cells in Graves' hyperthyroidism and ophthalmopathy. One entry per CDR3 protein results from TCRdb running MiXCR on the multiplex PCR reads. The table lists under 350,000 distinct CDR3 sequences, 18% of them singletons. The sample consisted of blood. These receptors all come from a woman in her 50s with Graves' hyperthyroidism. The CDR3 runs from the conserved cysteine through the conserved F or W. The D gene is left open where the match is weak. Clone sizes are given selectively: once, few, many, or a class where the clone is expanded.

CDR3nt: TGCAGCGTTTCAGGGGGGCGTAATTCACCCCTCCACTTT
CDR3aa: CSVSGGRNSPLHF
d_gene: TRBD1
abundance: few
j_gene: TRBJ1-6
v_gene: TRBV29-1

CDR3nt: TGTGCCAGCATCGGGGTAGCCAAAAACATTCAGTACTTC
CDR3aa: CASIGVAKNIQYF
d_gene: .
abundance: .
j_gene: TRBJ2-4
v_gene: TRBV6-2/TRBV6-3

CDR3nt: TGTGCCACCAATACTGGACTGATCTACGAGCAGTACTTC
CDR3aa: CATNTGLIYEQYF
d_gene: .
abundance: .
j_gene: TRBJ2-7
v_gene: TRBV2

CDR3nt: TGTGCCAGCACCGGGACAGCTAATGAAAAACTGTTTTTT
CDR3aa: CASTGTANEKLFF
d_gene: TRBD1
abundance: .
j_gene: TRBJ1-4
v_gene: TRBV2

CDR3nt: TGTGCCAGCAGTTCGGGCCCCCCGCCCAACTACGAGCAGTACTTC
CDR3aa: CASSSGPPPNYEQYF
d_gene: .
abundance: .
j_gene: TRBJ2-7
v_gene: TRBV2

CDR3nt: TGCAGTGCTAGTCCAGGGCACGAGCAGTACTTC
CDR3aa: CSASPGHEQYF
d_gene: .
abundance: .
j_gene: TRBJ2-7
v_gene: TRBV20-1

CDR3nt: TGTGCCAGCAGTGTTGGACAGGGCCTGAACACTGAAGCTTTCTTT
CDR3aa: CASSVGQGLNTEAFF
d_gene: TRBD1
abundance: few
j_gene: TRBJ1-1
v_gene: TRBV6-1

CDR3nt: TGCAGTGCTGGACCCGGGGGGCCCGGTGAGACCCAGTACTTC
CDR3aa: CSAGPGGPGETQYF
d_gene: .
abundance: many
j_gene: TRBJ2-5
v_gene: TRBV20-1

CDR3nt: TGTGCCAGCAGTAACAGCGGGAGGCTCTACGAGCAGTACTTC
CDR3aa: CASSNSGRLYEQYF
d_gene: TRBD2
abundance: many
j_gene: TRBJ2-7
v_gene: TRBV27

CDR3nt: TGCAGTGCCCCGGACAGCTACACAGATACGCAGTATTTT
CDR3aa: CSAPDSYTDTQYF
d_gene: .
abundance: many
j_gene: TRBJ2-3
v_gene: TRBV20-1

CDR3nt: TGTGCCAGCAGCCAAGCGGGGGGTAGCACAGATACGCAGTATTTT
CDR3aa: CASSQAGGSTDTQYF
d_gene: TRBD2
abundance: .
j_gene: TRBJ2-3
v_gene: TRBV3-1

CDR3nt: TGTGCCAGCAGTTACTCAGCCCCTGCACCGACTAGGGTATCGACCTACGAGCAGTACTTC
CDR3aa: CASSYSAPAPTRVSTYEQYF
d_gene: .
abundance: many
j_gene: TRBJ2-7
v_gene: TRBV6-5

CDR3nt: TGTGCCAGCAGTTGGATGGGATCCACAGATACGCAGTATTTT
CDR3aa: CASSWMGSTDTQYF
d_gene: .
abundance: many
j_gene: TRBJ2-3
v_gene: TRBV28

CDR3nt: TGTGCCAGCAGTGAAATCCGACAGGAGTATGGCTACACCTTC
CDR3aa: CASSEIRQEYGYTF
d_gene: .
abundance: .
j_gene: TRBJ1-2
v_gene: TRBV2

CDR3nt: TGCGCCAGCAGGGGGACACTTCAAGAGACCCAGTACTTC
CDR3aa: CASRGTLQETQYF
d_gene: .
abundance: .
j_gene: TRBJ2-5
v_gene: TRBV5-1

CDR3nt: TGTGCCAGCCGGATCCAGGGGGCTGGAAACACCATATATTTT
CDR3aa: CASRIQGAGNTIYF
d_gene: TRBD1
abundance: .
j_gene: TRBJ1-3
v_gene: TRBV2

CDR3nt: TGTGCCAGCAGTTTATCCAGACAGAGAGAAAAACTGTTTTTT
CDR3aa: CASSLSRQREKLFF
d_gene: .
abundance: many
j_gene: TRBJ1-4
v_gene: TRBV27

CDR3nt: TGCGCCAGCAGCTCTACCCTGAACAACATTCAGTACTTC
CDR3aa: CASSSTLNNIQYF
d_gene: .
abundance: many
j_gene: TRBJ2-4
v_gene: TRBV5-1

CDR3nt: TGTGCCCGGAGTGAGGGCTCCTACAATGAGCAGTTCTTC
CDR3aa: CARSEGSYNEQFF
d_gene: .
abundance: .
j_gene: TRBJ2-1
v_gene: TRBV30

CDR3nt: TGTGCCAGCAGTTTAAGGGAGTCAGACCTATATGGCTACACCTTC
CDR3aa: CASSLRESDLYGYTF
d_gene: .
abundance: .
j_gene: TRBJ1-2
v_gene: TRBV28

CDR3nt: TGCGCCAGCAGCCATCGCATAGGACAGGGAGGGAATCAGCCCCAGCATTTT
CDR3aa: CASSHRIGQGGNQPQHF
d_gene: TRBD1
abundance: many
j_gene: TRBJ1-5
v_gene: TRBV4-1

CDR3nt: TGTGCCAGCAGCCACCAGACTAGCTGGGAGACCCAGTACTTC
CDR3aa: CASSHQTSWETQYF
d_gene: TRBD2
abundance: .
j_gene: TRBJ2-5
v_gene: TRBV7-9

CDR3nt: TGTGCCAGCAGGGGACAGGGGCTCTCTGAAGCTTTCTTT
CDR3aa: CASRGQGLSEAFF
d_gene: TRBD1
abundance: .
j_gene: TRBJ1-1
v_gene: TRBV9

CDR3nt: TGTGCCAGCAGGGACAGGGAGAACACTGAAGCTTTCTTT
CDR3aa: CASRDRENTEAFF
d_gene: TRBD1
abundance: many
j_gene: TRBJ1-1
v_gene: TRBV2